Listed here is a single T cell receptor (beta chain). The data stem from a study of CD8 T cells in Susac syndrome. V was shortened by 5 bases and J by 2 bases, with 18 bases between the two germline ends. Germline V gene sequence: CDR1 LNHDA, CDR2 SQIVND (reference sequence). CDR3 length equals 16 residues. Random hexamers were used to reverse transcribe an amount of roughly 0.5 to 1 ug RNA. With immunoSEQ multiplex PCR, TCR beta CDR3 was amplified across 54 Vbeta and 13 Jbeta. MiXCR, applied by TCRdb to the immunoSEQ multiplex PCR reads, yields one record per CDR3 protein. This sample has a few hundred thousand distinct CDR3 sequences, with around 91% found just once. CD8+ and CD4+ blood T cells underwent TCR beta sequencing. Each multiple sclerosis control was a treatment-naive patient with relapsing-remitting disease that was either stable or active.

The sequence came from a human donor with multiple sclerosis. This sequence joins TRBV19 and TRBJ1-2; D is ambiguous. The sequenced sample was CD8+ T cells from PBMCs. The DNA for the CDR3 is TGTGCCAGTAGTTCGTTACCCGGGCCCAGGAACTATGGCTACACCTTC. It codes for CASSSLPGPRNYGYTF.